The present TCR beta chain was sequenced within a study of cytomegalovirus exposure and HLA in healthy donors. PCR amplification relied on 60 Vbeta primers (plus 13 Jbeta primers). Measured with immunoSEQ multiplex PCR; TCRdb has only the in-frame clones, and not every one. The table includes 150,000 or so clones, 68% detected once. The CDR3 sequence is 16 residues long. Trimming took 3 bases from V and 1 from J, leaving 14 bases between them. Germline values: CDR1 SGHRS, CDR2 YFSETQ. The study's findings and limits: Analysis performed later showed TCR beta chains linked to HLA being more clonally expanded than equally common others. One variant, a missense change in DCLRE1C, was linked in a later analysis to TCR beta V- and J-gene trimming. In most subjects, TCR beta sequences reportedly gave accurate predictions of HLA-A and HLA-B alleles.

To note about this clone: Its antigen is as yet unknown.

This TCR derives from a man aged 30-40 years in good health and CMV-seropositive. The source material was PBMCs. The chain recombines TRBV5-1 with TRBJ2-1; a weak D match, TRBD2 (6 bases). CDR3 residues: CASSWDGGGSYNEQFF. The CDR3 region has the DNA TGCGCCAGCAGCTGGGACGGGGGAGGATCCTACAATGAGCAGTTCTTC.